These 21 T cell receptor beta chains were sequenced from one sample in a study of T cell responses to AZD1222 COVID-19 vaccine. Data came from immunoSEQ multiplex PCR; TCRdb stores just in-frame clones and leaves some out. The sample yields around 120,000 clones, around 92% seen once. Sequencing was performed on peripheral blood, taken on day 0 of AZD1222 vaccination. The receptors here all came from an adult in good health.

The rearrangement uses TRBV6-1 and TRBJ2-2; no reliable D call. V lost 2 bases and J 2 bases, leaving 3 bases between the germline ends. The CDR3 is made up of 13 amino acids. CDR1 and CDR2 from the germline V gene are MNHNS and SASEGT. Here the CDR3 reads CASSEPNTGELFF. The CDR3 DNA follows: TGTGCCAGCAGTGAACCTAACACCGGGGAGCTGTTTTTT.

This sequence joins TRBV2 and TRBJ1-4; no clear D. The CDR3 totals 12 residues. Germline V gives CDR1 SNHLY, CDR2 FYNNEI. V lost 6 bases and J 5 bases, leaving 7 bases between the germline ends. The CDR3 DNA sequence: TGTGCCAGCAGCGGTGGGAATGAAAAACTGTTTTTT. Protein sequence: CASSGGNEKLFF. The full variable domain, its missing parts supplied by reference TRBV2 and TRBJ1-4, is EPEVTQTPSHQVTQMGQEVILRCVPISNHLYFYWYRQILGQKVEFLVSFYNNEISEKSEIFDDQFSVERPDGSNFTLKIRSTKLEDSAMYFCASSGGNEKLFFGSGTQLSVL.

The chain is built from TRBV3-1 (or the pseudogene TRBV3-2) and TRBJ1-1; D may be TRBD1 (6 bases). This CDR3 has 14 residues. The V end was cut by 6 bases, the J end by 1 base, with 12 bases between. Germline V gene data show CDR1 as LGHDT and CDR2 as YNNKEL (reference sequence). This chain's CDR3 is CASRMGGGNTEAFF. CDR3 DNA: TGTGCCAGCAGGATGGGGGGCGGGAACACTGAAGCTTTCTTT.

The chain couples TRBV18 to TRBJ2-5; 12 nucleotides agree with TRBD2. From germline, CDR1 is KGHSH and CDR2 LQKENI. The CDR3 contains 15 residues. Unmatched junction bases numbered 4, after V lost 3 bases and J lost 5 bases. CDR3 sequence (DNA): TGTGCCAGCTCACCGGCTACTAGCGGGAGGGAGACCCAGTACTTC. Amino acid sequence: CASSPATSGRETQYF.

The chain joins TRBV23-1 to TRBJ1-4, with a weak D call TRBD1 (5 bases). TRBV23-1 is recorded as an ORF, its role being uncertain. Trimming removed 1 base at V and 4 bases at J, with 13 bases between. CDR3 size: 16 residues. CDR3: CASSQFPGRVNEKLFF. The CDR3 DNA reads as TGCGCCAGCAGTCAATTTCCGGGACGGGTTAATGAAAAACTGTTTTTT.

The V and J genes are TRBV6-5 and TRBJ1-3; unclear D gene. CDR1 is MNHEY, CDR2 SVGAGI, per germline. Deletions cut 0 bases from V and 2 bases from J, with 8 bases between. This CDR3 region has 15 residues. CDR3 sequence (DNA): TGTGCCAGCAGTTACTCGATGGCCCCTGGAAACACCATATATTTT. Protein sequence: CASSYSMAPGNTIYF.

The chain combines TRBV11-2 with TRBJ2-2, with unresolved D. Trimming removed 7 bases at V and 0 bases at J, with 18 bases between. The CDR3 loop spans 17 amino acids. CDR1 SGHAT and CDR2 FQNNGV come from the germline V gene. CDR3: CASTLSPGGSNTGELFF. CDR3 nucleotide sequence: TGTGCCAGCACCCTCTCCCCGGGTGGGTCGAACACCGGGGAGCTGTTTTTT.

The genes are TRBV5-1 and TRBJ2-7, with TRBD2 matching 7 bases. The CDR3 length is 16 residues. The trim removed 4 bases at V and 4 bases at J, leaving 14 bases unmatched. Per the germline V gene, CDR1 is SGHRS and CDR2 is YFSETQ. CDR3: CASSRALTAGSYEQYF. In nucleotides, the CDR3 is TGCGCCAGCAGCCGAGCTCTTACAGCGGGAAGTTACGAGCAGTACTTC. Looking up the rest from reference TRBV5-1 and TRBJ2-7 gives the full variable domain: KAGVTQTPRYLIKTRGQQVTLSCSPISGHRSVSWYQQTPGQGLQFLFEYFSETQRNKGNFPGRFSGRQFSNSRSEMNVSTLELGDSALYLCASSRALTAGSYEQYFGPGTRLTVT.

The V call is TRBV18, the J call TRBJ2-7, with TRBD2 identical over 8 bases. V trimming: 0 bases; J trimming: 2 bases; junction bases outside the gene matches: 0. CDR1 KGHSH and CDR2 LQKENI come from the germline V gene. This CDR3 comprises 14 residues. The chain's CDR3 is CASSPPAGAYEQYF. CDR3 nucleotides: TGTGCCAGCTCACCACCAGCGGGGGCCTACGAGCAGTACTTC.

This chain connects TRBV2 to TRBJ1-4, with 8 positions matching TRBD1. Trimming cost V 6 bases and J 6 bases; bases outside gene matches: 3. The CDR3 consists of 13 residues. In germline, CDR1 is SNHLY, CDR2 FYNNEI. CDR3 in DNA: TGTGCCAGCAGGGCAGGGGGCGATGAAAAACTGTTTTTT. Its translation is CASRAGGDEKLFF.

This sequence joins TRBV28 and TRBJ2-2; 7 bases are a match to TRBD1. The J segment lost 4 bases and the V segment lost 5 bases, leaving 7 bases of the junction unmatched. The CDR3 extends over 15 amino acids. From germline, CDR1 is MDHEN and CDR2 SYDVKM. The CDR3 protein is CASSVTGISTGELFF. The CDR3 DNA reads TGTGCCAGCAGTGTGACAGGGATAAGCACCGGGGAGCTGTTTTTT.

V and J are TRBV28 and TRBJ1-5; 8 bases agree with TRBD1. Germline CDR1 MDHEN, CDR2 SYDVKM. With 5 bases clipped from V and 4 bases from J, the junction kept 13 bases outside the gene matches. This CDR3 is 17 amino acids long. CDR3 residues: CASSPRTGRKGNQPQHF. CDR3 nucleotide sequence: TGTGCCAGCAGTCCACGGACAGGGCGAAAGGGGAATCAGCCCCAGCATTTT.

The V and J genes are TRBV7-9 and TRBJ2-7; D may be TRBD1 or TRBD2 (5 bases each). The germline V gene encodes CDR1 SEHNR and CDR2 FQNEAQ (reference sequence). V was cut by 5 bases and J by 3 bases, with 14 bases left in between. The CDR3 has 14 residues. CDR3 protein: CASSPRDVGYEQYF. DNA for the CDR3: TGTGCCAGCAGCCCCAGGGACGTCGGCTACGAGCAGTACTTC.

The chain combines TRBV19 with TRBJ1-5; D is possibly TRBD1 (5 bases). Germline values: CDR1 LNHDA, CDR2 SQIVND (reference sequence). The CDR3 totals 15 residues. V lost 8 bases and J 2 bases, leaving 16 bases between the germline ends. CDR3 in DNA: TGTGCCAGTGGATCGGTAGGGGAGGGCAATCAGCCCCAGCATTTT. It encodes CASGSVGEGNQPQHF.

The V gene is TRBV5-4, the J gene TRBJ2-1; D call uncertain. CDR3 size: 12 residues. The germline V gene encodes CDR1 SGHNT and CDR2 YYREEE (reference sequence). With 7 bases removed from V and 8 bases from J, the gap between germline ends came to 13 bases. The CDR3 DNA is TGTGCCAGCTCCCCGCCGGGTGATGAGCAGTTCTTC. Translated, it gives CASSPPGDEQFF. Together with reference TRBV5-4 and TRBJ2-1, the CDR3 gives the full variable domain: ETGVTQSPTHLIKTRGQQVTLRCSSQSGHNTVSWYQQALGQGPQFIFQYYREEENGRGNFPPRFSGLQFPNYSSELNVNALELDDSALYLCASSPPGDEQFFGPGTRLTVL.

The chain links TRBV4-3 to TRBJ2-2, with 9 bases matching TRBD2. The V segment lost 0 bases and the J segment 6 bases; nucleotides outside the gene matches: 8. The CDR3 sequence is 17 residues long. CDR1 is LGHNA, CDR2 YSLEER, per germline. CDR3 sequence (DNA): TGCGCCAGCAGCCAAGATGGGCTAGCGGGGACTCCCGGGGAGCTGTTTTTT. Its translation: CASSQDGLAGTPGELFF.

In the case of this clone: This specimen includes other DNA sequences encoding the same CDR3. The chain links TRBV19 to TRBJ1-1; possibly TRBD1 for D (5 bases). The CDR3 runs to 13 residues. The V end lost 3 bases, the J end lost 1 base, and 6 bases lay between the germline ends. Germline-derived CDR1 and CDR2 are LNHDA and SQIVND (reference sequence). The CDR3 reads CASSIGQNTEAFF. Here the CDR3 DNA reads TGTGCCAGTAGTATCGGACAGAACACTGAAGCTTTCTTT.

CDR3 coding DNA: TGTGCCAGCAGTTTAGGTCCCCCAGGGGGAGGATATGGCTACACCTTC. Its protein is CASSLGPPGGGYGYTF. The V and J genes are TRBV28 and TRBJ1-2, with 7 bases matching TRBD1. The germline CDR1 and CDR2 sequences are MDHEN and SYDVKM. J was trimmed by 5 bases and V by 2 bases; bases with no gene match: 11. The CDR3 consists of 16 residues.

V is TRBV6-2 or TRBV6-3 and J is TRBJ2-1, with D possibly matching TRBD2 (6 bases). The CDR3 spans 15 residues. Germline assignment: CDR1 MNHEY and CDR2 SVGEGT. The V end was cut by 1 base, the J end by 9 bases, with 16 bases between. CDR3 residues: CASSYWGRTLREQFF. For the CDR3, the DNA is TGTGCCAGCAGTTACTGGGGGAGGACCCTTCGTGAGCAGTTCTTC.

Here the CDR3 DNA reads TGTGCCAGCAGTGAGGGCCCCTCTAACTATGGCTACACCTTC. Its translation: CASSEGPSNYGYTF. V is TRBV2 and J is TRBJ1-2; D uncertain. The germline gives CDR1 SNHLY, CDR2 FYNNEI. V lost 3 bases and J lost 0, with 8 bases in between. This CDR3 is 14 amino acids long.

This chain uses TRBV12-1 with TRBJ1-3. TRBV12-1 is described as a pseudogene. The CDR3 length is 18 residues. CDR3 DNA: TGTGCCAGCAGCCTCGGCCCCGCGAGGGAGGGATCATCAAACACCATATATTTT. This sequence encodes CASSLGPAREGSSNTIYF.